This record concerns one T cell receptor (beta chain) sequence. What it binds is unknown. Sequencing was performed with immunoSEQ multiplex PCR; in TCRdb, only in-frame clones are kept and a portion is missing. Altogether approximately 1,500,000 clones are present, 95% to 99% being singletons, with the ten largest covering roughly 0.42%. Germline CDR1 SGHNT, CDR2 YYREEE (reference sequence). The CDR3 is made up of 16 amino acids. J was trimmed by 4 bases and V by 0 bases; bases with no gene match: 8. These data belong to a study of shared clonotypes between healthy human individuals. Study findings and constraints: Compared with clonotypes that all four donors shared, non-shared clonotypes had lower generation probabilities.

All donors were Caucasian adults living in Nashville, Tennessee. The origin of this receptor is a man in his thirties or forties in good health. Material for sequencing was naive CD4+ T cells sorted from blood. Sample subset: CD45RA+ positively selected. The rearrangement uses TRBV5-4 and TRBJ2-5; 8 positions match TRBD2. CDR3 sequence (DNA): TGTGCCAGCAGCTTGGGGCGGGAGGTTGAACGAGAGACCCAGTACTTC. This gives the protein CASSLGREVERETQYF. The full variable domain, in which reference TRBV5-4 and TRBJ2-5 provide the parts outside the CDR3, is ETGVTQSPTHLIKTRGQQVTLRCSSQSGHNTVSWYQQALGQGPQFIFQYYREEENGRGNFPPRFSGLQFPNYSSELNVNALELDDSALYLCASSLGREVERETQYFGPGTRLLVL.